The T cell receptor beta chain under discussion was sequenced for a study of blood T cells in healthy people across ages. Background on the study: Capture via template switching afforded approximately one barcoded beta molecule per two T cells. Study-level results: More naive CD4+ cells and higher diversity marked long-lived donors relative to aged donors. No conclusive comparison of naive versus antigen-experienced cells was possible with unsorted PBMCs.

Caucasian individuals from Russia who were healthy and aged roughly 6 to 90 acted as donors. The germline CDR1 and CDR2 sequences are GTSNPN and SVGIG (reference sequence). This CDR3 region has 17 residues. Between the trimmed V and J ends, which lost 2 bases and 8 bases, there was a span of 25 bases. Primed by a sample-barcoded 5' primer and a J-beta primer mix, a second PCR proceeded for roughly 6 to 12 cycles. From the 5' RACE reads, TCRdb called clonotypes with MiXCR, one entry per CDR3 protein. The table records about 650,000 distinct CDR3 sequences, approximately 29% of them present only once. The sample holds many counts of this clonotype. The antigen remains undetermined.

The chain joins TRBV30 to TRBJ2-1, with D perhaps matching TRBD2 (7 bases). This receptor was obtained from a woman over 75 in good health. The sequencing input was blood. Here the CDR3 reads CAWSLRGATLQSHEQFF. The CDR3 DNA is TGTGCCTGGAGTCTACGGGGGGCCACTCTCCAATCCCATGAGCAGTTCTTC.